Shown below are 24 T cell receptor beta chains from a single sample sequenced in a study of OX40 agonist ivuxolimab in advanced cancers. Library construction relied on the immunoSEQ multiplex PCR assay. This is the immuneACCESS table as TCRdb keeps it, with only in-frame sequences that have V and J called. A part of the clones is gone; compared with another copy, unresolved V genes explain less than half, and the rest is unexplained. The sample table holds 65,000 to 85,000 clones, of which around 84% were seen once. The ten largest clones take up 2% of the sample. The material sequenced was CD4+ or CD8+ T cells sorted from blood, taken in a trial of the OX40 agonist ivuxolimab. The receptors here all came from an adult with an advanced solid tumor such as melanoma, head and neck, liver or kidney cancer.

The CDR3 spells CASSLLGKEAFF. In DNA, the CDR3 is TGTGCCAGCAGTTTATTAGGGAAGGAAGCTTTCTTT. V usage is TRBV28 and J usage is TRBJ1-1; unclear D gene. The CDR3 extends over 12 amino acids. In germline, CDR1 is MDHEN, CDR2 SYDVKM. Deletions cut 1 base from V and 8 bases from J, with 8 bases between. The full variable domain, rest sourced from reference TRBV28 and TRBJ1-1, is DVKVTQSSRYLVKRTGEKVFLECVQDMDHENMFWYRQDPGLGLRLIYFSYDVKMKEKGDIPEGYSVSREKKERFSLILESASTNQTSMYLCASSLLGKEAFFGQGTRLTVV.

This clone was counted a few times. V usage is TRBV5-1 and J usage is TRBJ2-5; no firm D call. The V end was cut by 1 base, the J end by 1 base, with 5 bases between. Germline-derived CDR1 and CDR2 are SGHRS and YFSETQ. This CDR3 has 13 residues. The CDR3 sequence: CASSLSGQETQYF. For the CDR3, the DNA is TGCGCCAGCAGCTTGTCGGGCCAAGAGACCCAGTACTTC.

V and J are TRBV7-3 and TRBJ2-2; maybe TRBD1 (5 bases). V gave up 2 bases and J gave up 2 bases, with 12 bases separating them. Per germline, CDR1 SGHTA and CDR2 FQGTGA. The CDR3 is 16 residues long. The CDR3 region is CASSLAGPRNTGELFF. CDR3 in DNA: TGTGCCAGCAGCTTAGCAGGGCCTAGAAACACCGGGGAGCTGTTTTTT.

The rearrangement links TRBV10-2 to TRBJ2-2; D is possibly TRBD1 or TRBD2 (5 bases each). CDR3 length: 14 amino acids. Trimming took 7 bases from V and 0 from J, leaving 9 bases between them. In germline, CDR1 is WSHSY, CDR2 SAAADI. The CDR3 spells CASKGTPNTGELFF. In DNA form, the CDR3 reads TGCGCCAGCAAGGGGACCCCGAACACCGGGGAGCTGTTTTTT.

Notes on this clone: Other nucleotide sequences in the sample specify the same CDR3. The J gene is TRBJ1-2, the V gene TRBV5-1; 8 bases are a match to TRBD1. J was trimmed by 6 bases and V by 2 bases; bases with no gene match: 3. CDR1 is SGHRS and CDR2 is YFSETQ in the germline V gene. CDR3 length: 13 residues. The CDR3 nucleotides read TGCGCCAGCAGCTTAGCAGGGGGCGATGGCTACACCTTC. Amino acid sequence: CASSLAGGDGYTF.

The chain uses TRBV10-3 and TRBJ2-6, with 9 positions matching TRBD1. Germline V lookup: CDR1 ENHRY, CDR2 SYGVKD. The CDR3 spans 17 residues. V lost 6 bases, J lost 0 bases, and 6 bases stayed unmatched. Here the CDR3 DNA reads TGTGCCATCAGGCCGGGACAGGGTAGCTCTGGGGCCAACGTCCTGACTTTC. The encoded protein is CAIRPGQGSSGANVLTF.

V and J are TRBV7-6 and TRBJ2-7; unclear D gene. The germline V gene encodes CDR1 SGHVS and CDR2 FNYEAQ. The V and J ends lost 3 bases and 0 bases respectively, with 9 bases between them. This CDR3 has 14 amino acids. The CDR3 region has the DNA TGTGCCAGCAGCTTCAGCGAATACTCCTACGAGCAGTACTTC. Translated: CASSFSEYSYEQYF.

The chain links TRBV5-1 to TRBJ2-7; D may match TRBD1 or TRBD2 (5 bases each). The CDR3 contains 15 residues. CDR1 SGHRS and CDR2 YFSETQ come from the germline V gene. V lost 0 bases to trimming and J lost 2 bases, with 12 bases between them. CDR3 bases: TGCGCCAGCAGCTTGGAGGACGGGGCGGCCTACGAGCAGTACTTC. Residues: CASSLEDGAAYEQYF.

The chain couples TRBV6-4 to TRBJ1-5, with unresolved D. The CDR3 runs to 14 residues. Germline V lookup: CDR1 MRHNA, CDR2 SNTAGT. Trimming stripped 4 bases from V and 3 bases from J, with 10 bases between. The CDR3 coding sequence is TGTGCCAGCAGTGGAGGCGCCCTCAATCAGCCCCAGCATTTT. This translates into CASSGGALNQPQHF.

The chain is built from TRBV5-1 and TRBJ2-3; D is possibly TRBD2 (6 bases). With 0 bases removed from V and 3 bases from J, the gap between germline ends came to 14 bases. The V gene's germline CDR1 is SGHRS and CDR2 YFSETQ. The CDR3 totals 16 residues. CDR3 region: CASSLVRRLGTDTQYF. CDR3 bases: TGCGCCAGCAGCTTGGTTCGGCGACTAGGTACAGATACGCAGTATTTT.

This clone has only one observation. The CDR3: CASRPRTGGADTQYF. In DNA, the CDR3 is TGTGCCAGCAGACCCAGGACAGGGGGAGCGGATACGCAGTATTTT. The chain employs TRBV27 and TRBJ2-3; 10 nucleotides align to TRBD1. Germline CDR1 MNHEY, CDR2 SMNVEV (reference sequence). The J segment lost 6 bases and the V segment lost 6 bases, leaving 9 bases of the junction unmatched. This CDR3 has 15 amino acids.

V is TRBV5-4 and J is TRBJ1-2, with 8 bases aligning to TRBD1. The V and J ends lost 6 bases and 4 bases, in that order; junction bases with no gene match: 8. CDR3 length: 14 amino acids. CDR1 is SGHNT, CDR2 YYREEE, per germline (reference sequence). The CDR3 DNA sequence: TGTGCCAGCAACCAGGGGGGACAGGTCTATGGCTACACCTTC. As protein: CASNQGGQVYGYTF.

This rearrangement joins TRBV7-2 to TRBJ2-2; D remains unclear. The CDR3 spans 15 residues. The V gene's germline CDR1 is SGHTA and CDR2 FQGNSA. Trimming removed 4 bases from V and 2 bases from J, with 11 bases in between. DNA of the CDR3: TGTGCCAGCAGCTCCCGCATGGGAAACACCGGGGAGCTGTTTTTT. As protein: CASSSRMGNTGELFF.

The V call is TRBV7-3, the J call TRBJ2-1; perhaps TRBD1 as D (5 bases). In germline, CDR1 is SGHTA, CDR2 FQGTGA. CDR3 length: 13 amino acids. The germline V and J ends were trimmed by 5 bases and 12 bases, with 17 bases remaining between them. The CDR3 spells CASSEFPGSGQFF. In nucleotides, the CDR3 is TGTGCCAGCAGCGAATTTCCAGGGTCGGGGCAGTTCTTC.

The rearrangement uses TRBV28 and TRBJ1-1, with TRBD1 identical over 7 bases. Losses at the gene ends were 6 bases for V and 6 bases for J; bases not matched to a gene: 4. The germline V gene has CDR1 MDHEN and CDR2 SYDVKM. CDR3 size: 12 residues. This CDR3 is CASRQQGSEAFF. The DNA of the CDR3 is TGTGCCAGCAGGCAACAGGGGTCTGAAGCTTTCTTT. The full variable domain, in which reference TRBV28 and TRBJ1-1 provide the parts outside the CDR3, is DVKVTQSSRYLVKRTGEKVFLECVQDMDHENMFWYRQDPGLGLRLIYFSYDVKMKEKGDIPEGYSVSREKKERFSLILESASTNQTSMYLCASRQQGSEAFFGQGTRLTVV.

V usage is TRBV15 and J usage is TRBJ2-1; no firm D call. The CDR3 length is 17 residues. The germline V and J ends were trimmed by 2 bases and 2 bases, with 16 bases remaining between them. The germline V gene encodes CDR1 LNHNV and CDR2 YYDKDF (reference sequence). CDR3 sequence (DNA): TGTGCCACCAGCAGACTAAGAGCCCAGGACCCCTACAATGAGCAGTTCTTC. It yields the protein CATSRLRAQDPYNEQFF.

The chain joins TRBV5-1 to TRBJ1-2; TRBD1 matches at 7 bases. The V gene end was trimmed by 4 bases and the J gene end by 6 bases; junction bases not matched to a gene: 12. The CDR3 sequence is 15 residues long. Germline V gene lookup returns CDR1 SGHRS and CDR2 YFSETQ. The CDR3 DNA reads TGCGCCAGCAGCCAAGGGGACAGAGGGGACCATGGCTACACCTTC. It codes for CASSQGDRGDHGYTF.

This clone is a singleton in its sample. The chain has TRBV27 and TRBJ1-1, with 7 bases matching TRBD1. CDR1 and CDR2 from the germline V gene are MNHEY and SMNVEV (reference sequence). V was clipped by 3 bases and J by 4 bases; unmatched bases: 11. CDR3 size: 16 residues. CDR3 nucleotide sequence: TGTGCCAGCAGTTTGGGGACAGTGCGTTTTGTCACTGAAGCTTTCTTT. Amino acids: CASSLGTVRFVTEAFF.

This rearrangement joins TRBV28 to TRBJ2-1, with 12 bases lining up with TRBD2. Trimming removed 5 bases from V and 3 bases from J; junction bases left unmatched: 5. This CDR3 spans 16 amino acids. CDR1 is MDHEN and CDR2 is SYDVKM in the germline V gene. CDR3 coding DNA: TGTGCCAGCAGTGGGCGACTAGCGGGAGACTACAATGAGCAGTTCTTC. Translating gives CASSGRLAGDYNEQFF. Filled out from reference TRBV28 and TRBJ2-1, the complete variable domain reads DVKVTQSSRYLVKRTGEKVFLECVQDMDHENMFWYRQDPGLGLRLIYFSYDVKMKEKGDIPEGYSVSREKKERFSLILESASTNQTSMYLCASSGRLAGDYNEQFFGPGTRLTVL.

This sequence joins TRBV7-9 and TRBJ1-4; TRBD1 matches 7 bases. The CDR3 has 16 residues. V was pared by 3 bases and J by 0 bases, with 4 bases of the junction left unmatched. Germline V CDR1 and CDR2: SEHNR, FQNEAQ (reference sequence). CDR3 loop: CASSLGTGATNEKLFF. The CDR3 DNA sequence: TGTGCCAGCAGCTTGGGCACAGGGGCAACTAATGAAAAACTGTTTTTT.

The chain is built from TRBV7-9 and TRBJ1-2; 7 positions agree with TRBD1. V shed 7 bases and J 7 bases; nucleotides not matched to a gene: 18. This CDR3 contains 16 residues. Germline V gene lookup returns CDR1 SEHNR and CDR2 FQNEAQ (reference sequence). The CDR3 nucleotides read TGTGCCAGCACCCAAAAAGGGACAGCGGGGTTGGGTGGCTACACCTTC. It translates to CASTQKGTAGLGGYTF. Supplemented by reference TRBV7-9 and TRBJ1-2, the full variable domain reads DTGVSQNPRHKITKRGQNVTFRCDPISEHNRLYWYRQTLGQGPEFLTYFQNEAQLEKSRLLSDRFSAERPKGSFSTLEIQRTEQGDSAMYLCASTQKGTAGLGGYTFGSGTRLTVV.

The chain recombines TRBV19 with TRBJ1-2, with 8 bases fitting TRBD1. Per the germline V gene, CDR1 is LNHDA and CDR2 is SQIVND (reference sequence). The J segment lost 7 bases and the V segment lost 3 bases, leaving 7 bases of the junction unmatched. The CDR3 sequence is 14 residues long. The CDR3 region has the DNA TGTGCCAGTAGTATCAAGACAGGGGTTGTTGGCTACACCTTC. Its translation: CASSIKTGVVGYTF.

The V gene is TRBV7-2, the J gene TRBJ2-2; D is uncertain. Trimming took off 4 bases at V and 1 base at J, with 7 bases between the two ends. Per germline, CDR1 SGHTA and CDR2 FQGNSA. The CDR3 has 14 residues. CDR3 bases: TGTGCCAGCAGCTCCGACGTGAACACCGGGGAGCTGTTTTTT. Translation gives CASSSDVNTGELFF.

CDR3 nucleotides: TGCGCCAGCAGCCTGGAGGCCCCGAGCACAGATACGCAGTATTTT. Protein: CASSLEAPSTDTQYF. The rearrangement joins TRBV5-1 to TRBJ2-3, with D perhaps matching TRBD2 (5 bases). Germline loops: CDR1 SGHRS, CDR2 YFSETQ. The CDR3 sequence is 15 residues long. The V end lost 4 bases, the J end lost 0 bases, and 12 bases lay between the germline ends.